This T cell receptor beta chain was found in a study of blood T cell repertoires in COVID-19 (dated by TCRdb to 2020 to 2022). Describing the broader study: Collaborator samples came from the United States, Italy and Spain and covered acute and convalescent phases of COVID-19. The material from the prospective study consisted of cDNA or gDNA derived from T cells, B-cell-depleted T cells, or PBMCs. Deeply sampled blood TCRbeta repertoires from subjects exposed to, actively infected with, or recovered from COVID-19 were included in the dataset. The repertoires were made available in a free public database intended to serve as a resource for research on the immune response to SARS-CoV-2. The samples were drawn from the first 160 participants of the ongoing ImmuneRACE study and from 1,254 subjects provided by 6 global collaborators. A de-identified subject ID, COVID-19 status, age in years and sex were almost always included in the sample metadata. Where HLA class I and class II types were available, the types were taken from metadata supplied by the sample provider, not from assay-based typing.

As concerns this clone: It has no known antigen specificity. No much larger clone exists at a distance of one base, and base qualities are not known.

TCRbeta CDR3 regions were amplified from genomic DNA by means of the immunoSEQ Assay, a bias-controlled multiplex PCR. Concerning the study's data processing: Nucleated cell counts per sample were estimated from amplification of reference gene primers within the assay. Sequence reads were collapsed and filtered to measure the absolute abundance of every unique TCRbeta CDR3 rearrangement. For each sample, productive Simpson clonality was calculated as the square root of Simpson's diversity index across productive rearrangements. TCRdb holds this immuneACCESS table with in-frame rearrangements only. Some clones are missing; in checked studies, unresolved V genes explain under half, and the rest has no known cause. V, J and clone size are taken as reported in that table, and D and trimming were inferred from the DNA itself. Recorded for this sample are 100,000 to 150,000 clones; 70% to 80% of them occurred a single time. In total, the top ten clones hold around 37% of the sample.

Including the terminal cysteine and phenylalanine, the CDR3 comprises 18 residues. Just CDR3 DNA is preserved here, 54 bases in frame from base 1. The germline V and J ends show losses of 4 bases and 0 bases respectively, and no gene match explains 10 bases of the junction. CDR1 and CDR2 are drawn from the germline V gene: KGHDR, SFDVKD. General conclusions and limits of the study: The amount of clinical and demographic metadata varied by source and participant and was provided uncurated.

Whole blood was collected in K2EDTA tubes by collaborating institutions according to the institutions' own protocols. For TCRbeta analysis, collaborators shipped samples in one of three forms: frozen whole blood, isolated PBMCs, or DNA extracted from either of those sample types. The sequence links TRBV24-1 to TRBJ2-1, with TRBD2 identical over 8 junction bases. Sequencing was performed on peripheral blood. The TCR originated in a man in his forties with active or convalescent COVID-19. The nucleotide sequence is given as TGTGCCACCAGTGAAGCCGCGCGGGGGGCGAGCTCCTACAATGAGCAGTTCTTC. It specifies CATSEAARGASSYNEQFF.